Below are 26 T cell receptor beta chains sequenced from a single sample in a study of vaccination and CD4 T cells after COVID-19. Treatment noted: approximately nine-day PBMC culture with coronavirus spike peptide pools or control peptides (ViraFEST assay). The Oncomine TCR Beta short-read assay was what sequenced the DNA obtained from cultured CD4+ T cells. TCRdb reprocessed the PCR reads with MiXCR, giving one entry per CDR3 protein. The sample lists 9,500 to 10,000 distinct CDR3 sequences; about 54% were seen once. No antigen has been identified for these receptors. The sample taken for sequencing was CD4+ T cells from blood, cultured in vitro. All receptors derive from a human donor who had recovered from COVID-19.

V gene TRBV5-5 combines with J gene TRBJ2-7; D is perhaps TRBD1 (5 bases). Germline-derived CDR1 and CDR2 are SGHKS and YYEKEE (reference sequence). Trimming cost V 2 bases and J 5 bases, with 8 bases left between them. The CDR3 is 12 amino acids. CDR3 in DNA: TGTGCCAGCAGCTTACAGGCCCACGAGCAGTACTTC. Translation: CASSLQAHEQYF.

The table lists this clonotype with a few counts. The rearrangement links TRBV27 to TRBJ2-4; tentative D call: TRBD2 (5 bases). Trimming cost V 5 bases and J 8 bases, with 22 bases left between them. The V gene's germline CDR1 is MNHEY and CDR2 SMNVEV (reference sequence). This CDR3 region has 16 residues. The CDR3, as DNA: TGTGCCAGCAGTCCAGGACTGGTCGAAAGGCAGGACATTCAGTACTTC. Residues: CASSPGLVERQDIQYF.

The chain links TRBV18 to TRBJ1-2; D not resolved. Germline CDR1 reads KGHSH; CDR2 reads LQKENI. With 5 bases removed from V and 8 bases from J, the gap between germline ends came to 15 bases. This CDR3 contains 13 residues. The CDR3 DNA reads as TGTGCCAGCTCAGCCTCCCATAGCGAGGGCTACACCTTC. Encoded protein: CASSASHSEGYTF.

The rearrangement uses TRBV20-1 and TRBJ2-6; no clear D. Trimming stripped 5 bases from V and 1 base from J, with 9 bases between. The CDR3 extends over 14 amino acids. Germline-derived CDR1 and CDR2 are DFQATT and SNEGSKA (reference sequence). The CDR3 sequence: CSAPSRSGANVLTF. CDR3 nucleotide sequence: TGCAGTGCTCCGTCCCGATCTGGGGCCAACGTCCTGACTTTC.

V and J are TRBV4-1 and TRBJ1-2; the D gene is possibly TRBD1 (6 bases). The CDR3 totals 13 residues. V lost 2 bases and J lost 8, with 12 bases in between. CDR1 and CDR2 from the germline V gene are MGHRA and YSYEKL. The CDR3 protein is CASSQPPGAGYTF. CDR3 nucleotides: TGCGCCAGCAGCCAACCTCCAGGGGCGGGCTACACCTTC.

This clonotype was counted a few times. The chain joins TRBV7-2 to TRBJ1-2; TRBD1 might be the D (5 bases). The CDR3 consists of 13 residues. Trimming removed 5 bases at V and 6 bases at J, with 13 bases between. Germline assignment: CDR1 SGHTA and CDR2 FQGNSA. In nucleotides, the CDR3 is TGTGCCAGCAGCCCCAGGGCCTCTGATGGCTACACCTTC. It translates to CASSPRASDGYTF. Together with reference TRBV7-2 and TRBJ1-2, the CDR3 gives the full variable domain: GAGVSQSPSNKVTEKGKDVELRCDPISGHTALYWYRQSLGQGLEFLIYFQGNSAPDKSGLPSDRFSAERTGGSVSTLTIQRTQQEDSAVYLCASSPRASDGYTFGSGTRLTVV.

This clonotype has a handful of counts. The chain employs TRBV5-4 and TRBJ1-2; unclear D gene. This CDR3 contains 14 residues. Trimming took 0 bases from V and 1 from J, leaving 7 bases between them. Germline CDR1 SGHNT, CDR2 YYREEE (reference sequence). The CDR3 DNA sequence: TGTGCCAGCAGCTTGGCGGGCTTTAACTATGGCTACACCTTC. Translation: CASSLAGFNYGYTF.

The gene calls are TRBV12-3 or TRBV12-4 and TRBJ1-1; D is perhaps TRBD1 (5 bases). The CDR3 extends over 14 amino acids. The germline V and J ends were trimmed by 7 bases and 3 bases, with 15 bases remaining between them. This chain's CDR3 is CASTRGGGDTEAFF. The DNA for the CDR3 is TGTGCCAGCACCCGGGGCGGGGGTGACACTGAAGCTTTCTTT.

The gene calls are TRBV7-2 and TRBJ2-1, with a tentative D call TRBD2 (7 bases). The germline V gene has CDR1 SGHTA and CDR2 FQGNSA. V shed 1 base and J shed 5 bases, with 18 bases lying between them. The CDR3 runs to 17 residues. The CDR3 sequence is CASSLVYMAGAHNEQFF. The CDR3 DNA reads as TGTGCCAGCAGCTTAGTGTATATGGCGGGGGCGCACAATGAGCAGTTCTTC.

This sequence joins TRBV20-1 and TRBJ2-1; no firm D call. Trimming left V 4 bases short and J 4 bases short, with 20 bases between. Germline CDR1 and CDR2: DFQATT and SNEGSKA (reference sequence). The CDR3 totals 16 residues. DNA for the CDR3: TGCAGTGCTATACCCTATAACCTTTCCTTTTACAATGAGCAGTTCTTC. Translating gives CSAIPYNLSFYNEQFF.

The DNA for the CDR3 is TGCGCCAGCAGCTTGGAGCCAGAGGGGCCTTACGAGCAGTACTTC. Protein product: CASSLEPEGPYEQYF. This chain uses TRBV5-1 with TRBJ2-1; D possibly uses TRBD1 or TRBD2 (5 bases each). The J call may be in error: the DNA end matches TRBJ2-7 better. There are 15 residues in the CDR3. Germline-derived CDR1 and CDR2 are SGHRS and YFSETQ.

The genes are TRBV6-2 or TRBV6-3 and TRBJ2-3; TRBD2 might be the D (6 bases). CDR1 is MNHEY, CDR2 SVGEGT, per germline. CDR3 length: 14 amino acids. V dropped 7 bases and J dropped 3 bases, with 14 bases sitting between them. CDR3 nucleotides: TGTGCCAGCAAAGGACTAAGGGGTACAGATACGCAGTATTTT. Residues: CASKGLRGTDTQYF.

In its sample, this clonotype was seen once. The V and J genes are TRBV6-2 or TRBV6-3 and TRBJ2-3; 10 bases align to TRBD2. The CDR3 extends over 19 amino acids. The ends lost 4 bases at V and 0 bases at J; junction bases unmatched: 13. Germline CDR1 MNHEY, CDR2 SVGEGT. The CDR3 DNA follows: TGTGCCAGCAGTTCCCACCGACTAGCGGGCCGAGCTAGCACAGATACGCAGTATTTT. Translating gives CASSSHRLAGRASTDTQYF.

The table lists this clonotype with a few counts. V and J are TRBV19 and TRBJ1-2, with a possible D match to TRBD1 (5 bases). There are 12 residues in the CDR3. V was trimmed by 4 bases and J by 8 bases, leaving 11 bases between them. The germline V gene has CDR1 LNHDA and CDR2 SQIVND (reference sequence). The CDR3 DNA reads TGTGCCAGTAGTAAGCAGGGACTCGGCTACACCTTC. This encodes CASSKQGLGYTF.

The CDR3 DNA reads TGTGCCAGCAGCCCAGTAGGGAGGGTTGGGACAGATACGCAGTATTTT. It codes for CASSPVGRVGTDTQYF. V and J are TRBV7-9 and TRBJ2-3; 7 bases line up with TRBD2. CDR1 and CDR2 (germline): SEHNR, FQNEAQ (reference sequence). Losses at the gene ends were 5 bases for V and 3 bases for J; bases not matched to a gene: 11. This CDR3 region has 16 residues.

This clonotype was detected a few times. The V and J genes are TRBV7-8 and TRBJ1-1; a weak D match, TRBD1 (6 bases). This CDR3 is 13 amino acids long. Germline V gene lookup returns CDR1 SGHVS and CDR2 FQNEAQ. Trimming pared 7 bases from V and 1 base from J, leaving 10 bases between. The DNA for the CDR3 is TGTGCCAGCACCCAAGGGGGGAACACTGAAGCTTTCTTT. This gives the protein CASTQGGNTEAFF.

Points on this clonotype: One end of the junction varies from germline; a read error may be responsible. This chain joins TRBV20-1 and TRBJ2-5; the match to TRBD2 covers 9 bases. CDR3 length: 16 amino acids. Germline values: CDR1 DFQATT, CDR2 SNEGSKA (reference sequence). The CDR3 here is CSAGRAGGRSGETQYF. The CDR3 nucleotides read TGTAGTGCTGGCAGAGCGGGGGGCCGTTCGGGGGAGACCCAGTACTTC.

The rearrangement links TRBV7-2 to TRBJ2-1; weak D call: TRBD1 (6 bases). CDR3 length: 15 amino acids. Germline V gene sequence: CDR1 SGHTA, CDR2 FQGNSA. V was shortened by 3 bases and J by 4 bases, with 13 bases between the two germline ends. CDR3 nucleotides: TGTGCCAGCAGCTTTTTTGGGACAAATTACAATGAGCAGTTCTTC. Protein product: CASSFFGTNYNEQFF.

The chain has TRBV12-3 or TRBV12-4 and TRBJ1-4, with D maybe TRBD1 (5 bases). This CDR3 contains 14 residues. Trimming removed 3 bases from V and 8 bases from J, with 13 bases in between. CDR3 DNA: TGTGCCAGCAGTTTGACCCCGAGGGGAGAAAAACTGTTTTTT. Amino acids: CASSLTPRGEKLFF.

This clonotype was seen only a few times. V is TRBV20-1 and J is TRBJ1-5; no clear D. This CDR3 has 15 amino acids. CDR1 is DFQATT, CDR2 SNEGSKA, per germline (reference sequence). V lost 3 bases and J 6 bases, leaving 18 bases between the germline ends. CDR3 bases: TGCAGTGCTAGTCCCGTCATGGGCAAGGGTCAGCCCCAGCATTTT. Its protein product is CSASPVMGKGQPQHF.

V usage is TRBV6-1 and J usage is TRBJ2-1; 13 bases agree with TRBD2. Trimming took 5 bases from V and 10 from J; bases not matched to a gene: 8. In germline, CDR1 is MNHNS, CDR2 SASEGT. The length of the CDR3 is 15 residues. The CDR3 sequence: CASSPGLAGVWEQFF. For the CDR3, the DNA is TGTGCCAGCAGTCCCGGACTAGCGGGGGTGTGGGAGCAGTTCTTC.

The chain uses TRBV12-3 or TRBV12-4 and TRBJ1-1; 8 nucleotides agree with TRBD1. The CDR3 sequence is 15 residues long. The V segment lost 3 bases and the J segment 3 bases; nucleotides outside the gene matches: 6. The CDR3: CASSLDRALYTEAFF. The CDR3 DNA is TGTGCCAGCAGTTTGGACAGGGCTTTGTACACTGAAGCTTTCTTT.

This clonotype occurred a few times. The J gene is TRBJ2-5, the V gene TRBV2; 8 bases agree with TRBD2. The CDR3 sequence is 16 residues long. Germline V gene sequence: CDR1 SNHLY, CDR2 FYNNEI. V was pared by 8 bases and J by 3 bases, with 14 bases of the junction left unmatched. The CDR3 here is CASRSIGGGRKETQYF. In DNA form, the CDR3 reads TGTGCCAGCCGTTCAATCGGGGGGGGCCGGAAAGAGACCCAGTACTTC.

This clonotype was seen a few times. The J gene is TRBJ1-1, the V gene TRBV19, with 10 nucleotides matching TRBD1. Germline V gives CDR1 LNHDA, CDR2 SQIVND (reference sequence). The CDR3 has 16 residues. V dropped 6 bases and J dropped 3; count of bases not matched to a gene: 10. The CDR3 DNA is TGTGCCAGTAGATACCGGGACAGGGGTCGACACACTGAAGCTTTCTTT. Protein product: CASRYRDRGRHTEAFF.

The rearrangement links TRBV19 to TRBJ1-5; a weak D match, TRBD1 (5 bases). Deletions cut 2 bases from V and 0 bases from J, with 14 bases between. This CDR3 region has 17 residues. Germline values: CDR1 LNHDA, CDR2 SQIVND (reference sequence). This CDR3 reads CASSIRKQDHSNQPQHF. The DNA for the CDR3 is TGTGCCAGTAGTATAAGGAAACAGGATCATAGCAATCAGCCCCAGCATTTT.

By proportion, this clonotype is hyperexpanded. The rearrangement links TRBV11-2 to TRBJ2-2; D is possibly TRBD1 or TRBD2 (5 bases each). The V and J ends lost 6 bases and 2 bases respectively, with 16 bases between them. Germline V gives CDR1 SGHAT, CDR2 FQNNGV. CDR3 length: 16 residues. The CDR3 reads CASSFRYGANTGELFF. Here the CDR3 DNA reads TGTGCCAGCAGTTTTCGGTACGGGGCCAACACCGGGGAGCTGTTTTTT. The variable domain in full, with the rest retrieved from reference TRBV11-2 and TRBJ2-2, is EAGVAQSPRYKIIEKRQSVAFWCNPISGHATLYWYQQILGQGPKLLIQFQNNGVVDDSQLPKDRFSAERLKGVDSTLKIQPAKLEDSAVYLCASSFRYGANTGELFFGEGSRLTVL.